The 18 T cell receptor beta chains listed next were all sequenced from one sample in a study of post-analysis software for immune sequencing data. No antigen is known for these receptors. Prepared TCR beta cDNA libraries contained unique molecular identifiers. MiXCR was run by TCRdb on the PCR reads, yielding one entry per CDR3 protein. The profile shows almost 700,000 distinct CDR3 sequences, approximately 59% of them singletons. Findings and limits, study-wide: With TRBV5-6, TRBV5-1 and TRBV20-1 included, about five TRBV segments were more frequent in patients than in controls.

Input material: blood. The receptors originated from a girl aged 2 to 9 with multiple sclerosis.

V gene TRBV20-1 combines with J gene TRBJ2-7; a weak D match, TRBD1 (6 bases). This CDR3 is built from 13 residues. The V end lost 5 bases, the J end lost 4 bases, and 15 bases lay between the germline ends. Germline assignment: CDR1 DFQATT and CDR2 SNEGSKA (reference sequence). The CDR3 spells CSAQPGHNYEQYF. CDR3 sequence (DNA): TGCAGTGCTCAGCCGGGACACAATTACGAGCAGTACTTC.

The chain employs TRBV6-2 or TRBV6-3 and TRBJ2-7; D gene uncertain. Germline assignment: CDR1 MNHEY and CDR2 SVGEGT. The V end was cut by 6 bases, the J end by 0 bases, with 15 bases between. The CDR3 runs to 15 residues. The CDR3 is CASSTHAGSSYEQYF. The DNA of the CDR3 is TGTGCCAGCAGCACTCACGCAGGAAGCTCCTACGAGCAGTACTTC.

On this clonotype: At one end the junction does not follow the germline gene, possibly because of a read error. V is TRBV7-9 and J is TRBJ2-5; a possible D gene is TRBD2 (5 bases). The germline gives CDR1 SEHNR, CDR2 FQNEAQ (reference sequence). The CDR3 sequence is 15 residues long. CDR3 bases: TGTGCCAGCACCTGGCAGGAGGTACCCCAAGAGACCCTGTACTTC. It encodes CASTWQEVPQETLYF.

The chain carries TRBV7-2 and TRBJ2-7; TRBD1 matches at 7 bases. Losses at the gene ends were 5 bases for V and 0 bases for J; bases not matched to a gene: 7. CDR1 is SGHTA, CDR2 FQGNSA, per germline. The CDR3 contains 15 residues. CDR3 amino acids: CASSPRDRHSYEQYF. The CDR3 region has the DNA TGTGCCAGCAGCCCCCGGGACAGACACTCCTACGAGCAGTACTTC.

The chain employs TRBV4-1 and TRBJ1-5; D might be TRBD1 (6 bases). This CDR3 is 15 amino acids long. V lost 1 base and J lost 0, with 7 bases in between. Germline V gene sequence: CDR1 MGHRA, CDR2 YSYEKL. The CDR3 is CASSQVDSSNQPQHF. CDR3 nucleotide sequence: TGCGCCAGCAGCCAAGTGGACAGTAGCAATCAGCCCCAGCATTTT.

The rearrangement links TRBV12-3 or TRBV12-4 to TRBJ1-5; no definite D call. The ends were cut back, 7 bases at V and 1 base at J, with 17 bases in the middle. CDR3 length equals 16 residues. CDR3 in amino acids: CASKEGGTESNQPQHF. For the CDR3, the DNA is TGTGCCAGCAAAGAGGGAGGAACAGAGAGCAATCAGCCCCAGCATTTT.

The rearrangement links TRBV4-1 to TRBJ1-4, with TRBD1 matching 8 bases. The CDR3 extends over 18 amino acids. V lost 5 bases and J lost 6; bases outside the gene matches: 17. Germline-derived CDR1 and CDR2 are MGHRA and YSYEKL. The CDR3 here is CASSSSGSRGRYDEKLFF. The CDR3 DNA sequence: TGCGCCAGCAGCTCGTCAGGTAGCAGGGGGCGTTATGATGAAAAACTGTTTTTT.

This chain links TRBV18 with TRBJ2-7; 12 nucleotides agree with TRBD2. The J segment lost 3 bases and the V segment lost 3 bases, leaving 6 bases of the junction unmatched. The CDR3 contains 16 residues. The germline gives CDR1 KGHSH, CDR2 LQKENI. DNA of the CDR3: TGTGCCAGCTCACCCCAACTAGCGGGAGGTCTCTACGAGCAGTACTTC. It translates to CASSPQLAGGLYEQYF.

The chain carries TRBV12-3 or TRBV12-4 and TRBJ1-2; 7 bases are shared with TRBD1. The CDR3 spans 13 residues. J lost 7 bases, V lost 4 bases, and 6 bases had no gene match. DNA for the CDR3: TGTGCCAGCAGTTATGGACAGGCGTCTGGCTACACCTTC. Protein: CASSYGQASGYTF.

This chain uses TRBV12-3 or TRBV12-4 with TRBJ2-5; the match to TRBD1 covers 10 bases. The last part of the DNA fits TRBJ2-7 better; the J call may be wrong. This CDR3 has 17 amino acids. CDR3 in DNA: TGTGCCAGCAGTCATCTGAATTGGCCGACAGGGGGCTCCGAGCAGTACTTC. This sequence encodes CASSHLNWPTGGSEQYF.

This clonotype showed up just a few times. The J gene is TRBJ2-7, the V gene TRBV20-1; D gene uncertain. The CDR3 extends over 13 amino acids. V gave up 0 bases and J gave up 1 base, with 7 bases separating them. The germline gives CDR1 DFQATT, CDR2 SNEGSKA (reference sequence). The CDR3 DNA reads as TGCAGTGCTAGAGAGGTGGGATCCTACGAGCAGTACTTC. Its protein is CSAREVGSYEQYF.

The chain has TRBV4-2 and TRBJ2-7; TRBD1 agrees at 12 bases. The length of the CDR3 is 16 residues. V was clipped by 0 bases and J by 5 bases; unmatched bases: 5. CDR1 is LGHNA, CDR2 YNFKEQ, per germline. DNA of the CDR3: TGTGCCAGCAGCCAAGAGCCGGGACAGGGGGCGGACGAGCAGTACTTC. This encodes CASSQEPGQGADEQYF.

This clonotype was observed a handful of times. The J gene is TRBJ2-7, the V gene TRBV6-2 or TRBV6-3, with D perhaps matching TRBD1 (5 bases). Germline CDR1 reads MNHEY; CDR2 reads SVGEGT. This CDR3 is 14 amino acids long. Trimming shortened V by 7 bases and J by 1 base, and 14 bases separated the two germline ends. The CDR3 DNA reads TGTGCCAGCAAGGACGGGCCAGGGTCCTACGAGCAGTACTTC. Protein: CASKDGPGSYEQYF.

The genes are TRBV20-1 and TRBJ1-2; possibly TRBD1 for D (6 bases). The CDR3 contains 14 residues. CDR1 and CDR2 (germline): DFQATT, SNEGSKA (reference sequence). The V end was cut by 2 bases, the J end by 5 bases, with 15 bases between. The CDR3 coding sequence is TGCAGTGCTAGAACATCCGGGGGCGGGTATGGCTACACCTTC. Amino acid sequence: CSARTSGGGYGYTF.

The rearrangement joins TRBV7-9 to TRBJ1-2; 10 nucleotides line up with TRBD1. J lost 4 bases, V lost 3 bases, and 11 bases had no gene match. Germline V gene lookup returns CDR1 SEHNR and CDR2 FQNEAQ (reference sequence). This CDR3 is 17 amino acids long. The CDR3 sequence is CASSFFFGTGAPYGYTF. Written as DNA, the CDR3 is TGTGCCAGCAGCTTCTTTTTCGGGACAGGGGCCCCCTATGGCTACACCTTC.

The rearrangement links TRBV29-1 to TRBJ2-7; possible D gene TRBD1, 7 bases. This CDR3 is 12 amino acids long. CDR1 and CDR2 (germline): SQVTM, ANQGSEA. V was clipped by 4 bases and J by 7 bases, with 14 bases between them. The CDR3 loop is CSVGAGGNEQYF. The CDR3 DNA follows: TGCAGCGTTGGAGCAGGGGGGAATGAGCAGTACTTC.

This clonotype was counted only a few times. The chain links TRBV12-3 or TRBV12-4 to TRBJ1-1, with TRBD1 matching 7 bases. Germline trimming cut 5 bases from V and 5 bases from J; bases unmatched to any gene: 2. The CDR3 has 12 residues. The CDR3 reads CASSPDRTEAFF. The CDR3 nucleotides are TGTGCCAGCAGTCCGGACAGGACTGAAGCTTTCTTT.

The chain links TRBV7-2 to TRBJ2-3, with TRBD2 identical over 8 bases. V was pared by 3 bases and J by 2 bases, with 4 bases of the junction left unmatched. CDR1 is SGHTA and CDR2 is FQGNSA in the germline V gene. The CDR3 spans 15 residues. Here the CDR3 DNA reads TGTGCCAGCAGCTTGAGCGGGGGATACACAGATACGCAGTATTTT. Translated: CASSLSGGYTDTQYF.